This TCR beta chain was sequenced during a study of blood T cell repertoires in COVID-19. In the study overall: Donors in the United States, Italy and Spain gave samples during acute or convalescent COVID-19. T cells, B-cell-depleted T cells, or PBMCs provided the cDNA or gDNA that served as material.

Under the authors' procedure: Reference gene primer amplification gave nucleated cell count estimates. TCRdb keeps only in-frame clones here, not all; method: immunoSEQ multiplex PCR. From that table come the V and J calls and clone size; the DNA was used to work out D and trimming. The table records 120,000 to 150,000 clones, 87% of them present only once. This clone was recorded only once. This CDR3 region has 13 residues. Germline V CDR1 and CDR2: SNHLY, FYNNEI. Losses at the gene ends were 7 bases for V and 7 bases for J; bases not matched to a gene: 6. The TCR originated in a woman between 35 and 50 years old with acute or convalescent COVID-19. The sequenced sample consisted of peripheral blood. The chain is built from TRBV2 and TRBJ2-2; the match to TRBD2 covers 7 bases. The CDR3 is CASKTGEGGELFF. In nucleotides, the CDR3 is TGTGCCAGCAAGACGGGGGAGGGCGGGGAGCTGTTTTTT.